The 12 T cell receptor beta chains below come from one sample, sequenced in a study of blood T cell repertoires in COVID-19. Data came from immunoSEQ multiplex PCR; TCRdb stores just in-frame clones and leaves some out. The sample includes under 150,000 clones, more than 90% of them seen just once. The sample consisted of peripheral blood. The receptors shown here come from a man aged 60 to 69 with COVID-19, enrolled during active disease.

The chain carries TRBV24-1 and TRBJ2-2; 11 bases agree with TRBD1. V lost 0 bases and J lost 3; bases outside the gene matches: 2. CDR1 is KGHDR, CDR2 SFDVKD, per germline. This CDR3 is 17 amino acids long. As DNA, the CDR3 is TGTGCCACCAGTGATTTGGGGGGACAGGGGGACACCGGGGAGCTGTTTTTT. It is translated as CATSDLGGQGDTGELFF.

The rearrangement uses TRBV4-3 and TRBJ1-1; TRBD1 might be the D (5 bases). V was cut by 4 bases and J by 4 bases, with 16 bases left in between. CDR3 length: 15 residues. Germline V gene sequence: CDR1 LGHNA, CDR2 YSLEER. The CDR3 nucleotides read TGCGCCAGCAGCCCCTACCTTACAGGCGTCACTGAAGCTTTCTTT. It specifies CASSPYLTGVTEAFF.

V and J are TRBV6-6 and TRBJ2-3, with 11 nucleotides matching TRBD2. This CDR3 has 17 residues. CDR1 and CDR2 from the germline V gene are MNHNY and SVGAGI (reference sequence). V dropped 5 bases and J dropped 3; count of bases not matched to a gene: 10. The CDR3 DNA follows: TGTGCCAGCAGTCCCTTAGCGGGAGGGAGAGGAACAGATACGCAGTATTTT. It translates to CASSPLAGGRGTDTQYF.

V and J are TRBV6-2 or TRBV6-3 and TRBJ1-1, with 8 bases identical to TRBD1. The CDR3 consists of 14 residues. Germline V lookup: CDR1 MNHEY, CDR2 SVGEGT. J lost 8 bases, V lost 2 bases, and 7 bases had no gene match. The CDR3 DNA is TGTGCCAGCAGTTACCAGGCAGGGGGCACGGAAGCTTTCTTT. Its protein is CASSYQAGGTEAFF.

Remarks on this clone: Within the sample, other DNA sequences also encode this same CDR3. The CDR3 DNA follows: TGTGCCAGCAGCGTACGGACTAGCGGGACGAACACCGGGGAGCTGTTTTTT. Its protein is CASSVRTSGTNTGELFF. This sequence joins TRBV9 and TRBJ2-2, with 12 bases identical to TRBD2. The V gene's germline CDR1 is SGDLS and CDR2 YYNGEE. This CDR3 comprises 17 residues. Trimming at V came to 1 base and at J to 0 bases, leaving 1 base not matched to a gene.

This chain links TRBV9 with TRBJ1-3, with D tentatively TRBD1 (5 bases). The CDR3 spans 15 residues. The V gene's germline CDR1 is SGDLS and CDR2 YYNGEE. The V end was cut by 2 bases, the J end by 2 bases, with 11 bases between. The chain's CDR3 is CASSVFGGAGNTIYF. CDR3 sequence (DNA): TGTGCCAGCAGCGTCTTTGGGGGGGCTGGAAACACCATATATTTT.

This sequence joins TRBV6-2 or TRBV6-3 and TRBJ1-5; 7 bases map to TRBD1. This CDR3 comprises 15 residues. V gave up 6 bases and J gave up 4 bases; unmatched junction bases: 9. Germline CDR1 reads MNHEY; CDR2 reads SVGEGT. CDR3 amino acids: CASSRPGQTNQPQHF. The CDR3 nucleotides read TGTGCCAGCAGCCGCCCGGGACAGACGAATCAGCCCCAGCATTTT.

Turning to this clone: In the same sample, other DNA sequences code for this CDR3. The V and J genes are TRBV18 and TRBJ2-2, with TRBD1 as a possible D gene (6 bases). The ends were cut back, 1 base at V and 0 bases at J, with 6 bases in the middle. The CDR3 consists of 15 residues. CDR1 is KGHSH, CDR2 LQKENI, per germline. The CDR3 DNA is TGTGCCAGCTCACCACGGACAGCGAACACCGGGGAGCTGTTTTTT. Translation gives CASSPRTANTGELFF.

The V gene is TRBV2, the J gene TRBJ2-3, with a tentative D call TRBD1 (7 bases). The CDR3 is 17 residues long. V lost 5 bases and J 4 bases, leaving 22 bases between the germline ends. Germline CDR1 SNHLY, CDR2 FYNNEI. CDR3 bases: TGTGCCAGCAGTCTAGGGGTTAGCGGAGGGGGCGCAGATACGCAGTATTTT. As protein: CASSLGVSGGGADTQYF.

The chain joins TRBV18 to TRBJ2-3; the D is unclear. The V and J ends lost 3 bases and 4 bases respectively, with 5 bases between them. CDR1 is KGHSH and CDR2 is LQKENI in the germline V gene. CDR3 size: 12 residues. CDR3 DNA: TGTGCCAGCTCACCCCGGGCAGATACGCAGTATTTT. Translated, it gives CASSPRADTQYF.

This sequence joins TRBV7-9 and TRBJ1-3; the D gene is possibly TRBD1 (6 bases). V was shortened by 1 base and J by 3 bases, with 10 bases between the two germline ends. CDR1 and CDR2 (germline): SEHNR, FQNEAQ (reference sequence). The CDR3 spans 15 residues. CDR3 sequence (DNA): TGTGCCAGCAGCTTAGGGGGGCTCCGTGGAAACACCATATATTTT. Translation gives CASSLGGLRGNTIYF. Looking up the rest from reference TRBV7-9 and TRBJ1-3 gives the full variable domain: DTGVSQNPRHKITKRGQNVTFRCDPISEHNRLYWYRQTLGQGPEFLTYFQNEAQLEKSRLLSDRFSAERPKGSFSTLEIQRTEQGDSAMYLCASSLGGLRGNTIYFGEGSWLTVV.

The chain uses TRBV5-4 and TRBJ2-1; TRBD2 matches 10 bases. V lost 0 bases to trimming and J lost 2 bases; unmatched junction nucleotides: 5. The CDR3 loop spans 17 amino acids. Per germline, CDR1 SGHNT and CDR2 YYREEE (reference sequence). The CDR3 loop reads CASSLGRAGGPYNEQFF. The DNA for the CDR3 is TGTGCCAGCAGCTTGGGACGAGCGGGAGGGCCCTACAATGAGCAGTTCTTC.